Below, 26 T cell receptor beta chains from the same sample are listed, as sequenced in a study of breast tumors, draining lymph nodes, adjacent tissues. TCRdb re-called the multiplex PCR reads through MiXCR, storing one row per CDR3 protein. The table has approximately 170,000 distinct CDR3 sequences, 25% to 40% seen once. Breast cancer patients provided tissue from their axillary draining lymph nodes. The sample comprised axillary lymph node tissue. The receptors were gathered from a female donor with breast cancer. Some clones in this sample may be carry-over from other donors' samples.

The rearrangement uses TRBV27 and TRBJ1-3; D remains unclear. Germline V lookup: CDR1 MNHEY, CDR2 SMNVEV (reference sequence). The CDR3 extends over 13 amino acids. Trimming cost V 4 bases and J 7 bases, with 11 bases left between them. CDR3 nucleotides: TGTGCCAGCAGTTCTGGAGATGGTAACACCATATATTTT. Its protein is CASSSGDGNTIYF.

This clonotype was seen just once. Since the CDR3 does not end with the conserved phenylalanine or tryptophan, this likely comes from a read error. The CDR3 nucleotides read TGTGCCAGACCCTTCTGGGACAGGGAAGAGACCCAGTACCTC. Its translation is CARPFWDREETQYL. V and J are TRBV7-8 and TRBJ2-5; 9 positions agree with TRBD1. The CDR3 runs to 14 residues. Germline V gives CDR1 SGHVS, CDR2 FQNEAQ. The V segment lost 9 bases and the J segment 3 bases; nucleotides outside the gene matches: 8.

In its sample, this clonotype was seen many times. This chain links TRBV12-3 or TRBV12-4 with TRBJ1-2, with D uncertain. The CDR3 sequence is 11 residues long. Trimming stripped 4 bases from V and 1 base from J, with 1 base between. The CDR3 reads CASSYNYGYTF. The CDR3 DNA is TGTGCCAGCAGTTATAACTATGGCTACACCTTC.

This clonotype was recorded many times. The rearrangement uses TRBV4-1 and TRBJ2-1; the D is unclear. V lost 6 bases, J lost 2 bases, and 14 bases lay in between. CDR1 is MGHRA, CDR2 YSYEKL, per germline. This CDR3 region has 15 residues. The CDR3 DNA follows: TGCGCCAGCAGTCCAATGGCATTCCCCTACAATGAGCAGTTCTTC. This translates into CASSPMAFPYNEQFF.

This clonotype was counted a single time. This sequence may be a read error, since a much larger clone differs from it by one base. CDR3 in amino acids: CASSHLLTANTGELFF. The CDR3 DNA follows: TGTGCCAGCAGCCACCTTTTGACAGCTAACACCGGGGAGCTGTTTTTT. V usage is TRBV11-3 and J usage is TRBJ2-2; TRBD1 is a possible D gene (5 bases). The CDR3 length is 16 residues. CDR1 is SGHNT, CDR2 YENEEA, per germline. Between the trimmed V and J ends, which lost 5 bases and 2 bases, there was a span of 15 bases.

The chain uses TRBV12-3 or TRBV12-4 and TRBJ1-2, with D perhaps matching TRBD1 (5 bases). V was cut by 3 bases and J by 4 bases, with 9 bases left in between. The CDR3 sequence is 13 residues long. CDR3 in DNA: TGTGCCAGCAGTTTTGCGCAGGGCTATGGCTACACCTTC. This translates into CASSFAQGYGYTF.

V gene TRBV20-1 combines with J gene TRBJ1-4; D possibly corresponds to TRBD1 (5 bases). V lost 1 base and J 11 bases, leaving 14 bases between the germline ends. The CDR3 is 13 amino acids. Germline V gene sequence: CDR1 DFQATT, CDR2 SNEGSKA (reference sequence). As DNA, the CDR3 is TGCAGTGCTAGAGCCGTTGACAGTGAGAAACTGTTTTTT. Protein: CSARAVDSEKLFF.

This clonotype was counted only a few times. A single base separates this from a much larger clone, so it may be a read error. The chain is built from TRBV7-2 and TRBJ1-2; no reliable D call. Germline V gene data show CDR1 as SGHTA and CDR2 as FQGNSA. The CDR3 is made up of 15 amino acids. The CDR3 spells CASSLSLGIDYGYPF. The CDR3 bases are TGTGCCAGCAGCTTGAGTTTGGGTATTGACTATGGCTACCCCTTC. The full variable domain, its missing parts supplied by reference TRBV7-2 and TRBJ1-2, is GAGVSQSPSNKVTEKGKDVELRCDPISGHTALYWYRQSLGQGLEFLIYFQGNSAPDKSGLPSDRFSAERTGGSVSTLTIQRTQQEDSAVYLCASSLSLGIDYGYPFGSGTRLTVV.

In the case of this clonotype: At one end, the junction sequence differs from germline, possibly due to a read error. V gene TRBV7-9 combines with J gene TRBJ1-2; tentative D call: TRBD1 (6 bases). The germline V gene encodes CDR1 SEHNR and CDR2 FQNEAQ (reference sequence). The length of the CDR3 is 15 residues. The CDR3 DNA sequence: TGTGCCAGTAGCTTAGACAGCGACGGGGGCTATGGCTACCCCTTC. The encoded protein is CASSLDSDGGYGYPF.

This clonotype was counted at least ten times. The chain joins TRBV20-1 to TRBJ2-5; 8 bases align to TRBD2. Trimming took 3 bases from V and 7 from J; bases not matched to a gene: 13. Germline V gene sequence: CDR1 DFQATT, CDR2 SNEGSKA (reference sequence). This CDR3 has 15 amino acids. The CDR3, as DNA: TGCAGTGCTAGCCCCGTTAATAGCGGGAAGGGGACCCAGTACTTC. This sequence encodes CSASPVNSGKGTQYF.

This clonotype was seen ten or more times. The chain couples TRBV20-1 to TRBJ2-5; 7 nucleotides agree with TRBD1. This CDR3 region has 13 residues. The ends lost 5 bases at V and 1 base at J; junction bases unmatched: 4. Germline CDR1 is DFQATT and CDR2 is SNEGSKA (reference sequence). The CDR3 spells CSAGDSLQETQYF. As DNA, the CDR3 is TGCAGTGCTGGGGACAGCCTCCAAGAGACCCAGTACTTC.

This clonotype was found a few times. At one of its ends the junction is not consistent with the germline gene, which may arise from a read error. The chain links TRBV7-3 to TRBJ2-1; possibly TRBD2 for D (7 bases). This CDR3 contains 15 residues. From germline, CDR1 is SGHTA and CDR2 FQGTGA. The CDR3 protein is CASSLMGTGGNEQLF. The CDR3 region has the DNA TGTGCCAGCAGCTTAATGGGAACGGGGGGCAATGAGCAGCTCTTC.

This clonotype was detected many times. This may arise from a read error, as a much more abundant clone is one base away. The gene calls are TRBV12-3 or TRBV12-4 and TRBJ1-6; D call uncertain. Trimming shortened V by 5 bases and J by 3 bases, and 8 bases separated the two germline ends. This CDR3 contains 14 residues. The CDR3 sequence is CASSSDGYNSPLHF. CDR3 coding DNA: TGTGCCAGCAGTAGCGACGGCTATAATTCACCCCTCCACTTT.

This chain uses TRBV12-3 or TRBV12-4 with TRBJ2-6; TRBD1 or TRBD2 may be the D gene (5 bases each). CDR3 size: 15 residues. V lost 8 bases to trimming and J lost 0 bases, with 11 bases between them. The CDR3 sequence: CASPVGGSGANVLTF. Written as DNA, the CDR3 is TGTGCCAGCCCCGTTGGGGGCTCTGGGGCCAACGTCCTGACTTTC.

This clonotype was recorded at least ten times. Written as DNA, the CDR3 is TGTGCCAGCAGTCCACTTATGGGGACTATACCCACCATATATTTT. Its protein is CASSPLMGTIPTIYF. This chain joins TRBV6-5 and TRBJ1-3; D is perhaps TRBD1 (5 bases). CDR3 length equals 15 residues. The ends were cut back, 5 bases at V and 9 bases at J, with 20 bases in the middle. CDR1 is MNHEY, CDR2 SVGAGI, per germline.

The rearrangement uses TRBV6-6 and TRBJ2-1; D not certain. V was clipped by 0 bases and J by 3 bases, with 9 bases between them. The CDR3 sequence is 15 residues long. Looked up from germline, CDR1 is MNHNY and CDR2 is SVGAGI (reference sequence). The CDR3 here is CASSYSSLDYNEQFF. CDR3 bases: TGTGCCAGCAGTTACTCGAGTCTGGACTACAATGAGCAGTTCTTC.

This clonotype occurred many times. The chain recombines TRBV19 with TRBJ1-4, with D possibly matching TRBD1 (6 bases). The CDR3 has 15 amino acids. CDR1 is LNHDA, CDR2 SQIVND, per germline (reference sequence). The ends were cut back, 3 bases at V and 7 bases at J, with 15 bases in the middle. CDR3 in DNA: TGTGCCAGTAGTATTATCGGGGGGCGCGTTGAAAAACTGTTTTTT. It translates to CASSIIGGRVEKLFF.

The sample holds many counts of this clonotype. The rearrangement joins TRBV2 to TRBJ2-1; perhaps TRBD2 as D (5 bases). V gave up 0 bases and J gave up 3 bases, with 12 bases separating them. The CDR3 covers 16 residues. Germline lookup yields CDR1 SNHLY and CDR2 FYNNEI. The CDR3 region is CASSEAETRSYNEQFF. The CDR3 nucleotides are TGTGCCAGCAGTGAAGCGGAAACTAGGAGCTACAATGAGCAGTTCTTC. The full variable domain, in which reference TRBV2 and TRBJ2-1 provide the parts outside the CDR3, is EPEVTQTPSHQVTQMGQEVILRCVPISNHLYFYWYRQILGQKVEFLVSFYNNEISEKSEIFDDQFSVERPDGSNFTLKIRSTKLEDSAMYFCASSEAETRSYNEQFFGPGTRLTVL.

In its sample, this clonotype was seen many times. This chain joins TRBV12-3 or TRBV12-4 and TRBJ1-2, with a tentative D call TRBD1 (5 bases). The CDR3 length is 14 residues. The V and J ends lost 3 bases and 6 bases respectively, with 14 bases between them. CDR3 bases: TGTGCCAGCAGTTTCGGTGGGGGTTCCAATGGCTACACCTTC. Amino acid sequence: CASSFGGGSNGYTF.

This clonotype was seen at least ten times. This chain joins TRBV20-1 and TRBJ2-3; D might be TRBD2 (7 bases). V lost 3 bases, J lost 5 bases, and 15 bases lay in between. The CDR3 is 14 amino acids. Germline V gene sequence: CDR1 DFQATT, CDR2 SNEGSKA (reference sequence). CDR3 coding DNA: TGCAGTGCTAGTTTAGGGGGGAGGGGAGATACGCAGTATTTT. This gives the protein CSASLGGRGDTQYF.

The table lists this clonotype with many counts. The chain combines TRBV29-1 with TRBJ2-6, with D hard to call. Trimming pared 6 bases from V and 2 bases from J, leaving 11 bases between. The CDR3 covers 14 residues. Germline assignment: CDR1 SQVTM and CDR2 ANQGSEA. For the CDR3, the DNA is TGCAGCGTCCTAAGGGATACTGGGGCCAACGTCCTGACTTTC. As protein: CSVLRDTGANVLTF. The full variable domain, in which reference TRBV29-1 and TRBJ2-6 provide the parts outside the CDR3, is SAVISQKPSRDICQRGTSLTIQCQVDSQVTMMFWYRQQPGQSLTLIATANQGSEATYESGFVIDKFPISRPNLTFSTLTVSNMSPEDSSIYLCSVLRDTGANVLTFGAGSRLTVL.

V usage is TRBV5-4 and J usage is TRBJ2-4; TRBD2 aligns across 8 bases. CDR1 is SGHNT and CDR2 is YYREEE in the germline V gene (reference sequence). The junction had 9 bases not matched to a gene; V was cut back by 4 bases and J by 6 bases. The CDR3 spans 15 residues. The CDR3 loop reads CASSREGGEANIQYF. The DNA of the CDR3 is TGTGCCAGCAGCCGGGAGGGTGGAGAAGCAAACATTCAGTACTTC.

At least ten counts were recorded for this clonotype. The gene calls are TRBV7-9 and TRBJ2-1; D not certain. This CDR3 contains 17 residues. Per the germline V gene, CDR1 is SEHNR and CDR2 is FQNEAQ (reference sequence). Trimming pared 5 bases from V and 0 bases from J, leaving 17 bases between. DNA of the CDR3: TGTGCCAGCAGCCCTACTGGGGTCCTCCCCTCCTACAATGAGCAGTTCTTC. It is translated as CASSPTGVLPSYNEQFF.

This clonotype was counted many times. This chain connects TRBV7-2 to TRBJ1-5; a possible D gene is TRBD1 (6 bases). Germline CDR1 is SGHTA and CDR2 is FQGNSA. The CDR3 totals 15 residues. The V end was cut by 7 bases, the J end by 0 bases, with 13 bases between. In DNA, the CDR3 is TGTGCCAGCACCCGGGGGGGGCCTAGCAATCAGCCCCAGCATTTT. Protein sequence: CASTRGGPSNQPQHF. Looking up the rest from reference TRBV7-2 and TRBJ1-5 gives the full variable domain: GAGVSQSPSNKVTEKGKDVELRCDPISGHTALYWYRQSLGQGLEFLIYFQGNSAPDKSGLPSDRFSAERTGGSVSTLTIQRTQQEDSAVYLCASTRGGPSNQPQHFGDGTRLSIL.

Concerning this clonotype itself: Being one base from a much bigger clone, this may be a read error. The chain carries TRBV9 and TRBJ2-7, with a weak D call TRBD2 (5 bases). The CDR3 covers 15 residues. The germline V gene encodes CDR1 SGDLS and CDR2 YYNGEE. CDR3 residues: CASSVGGWSEYEPYF. The CDR3 coding sequence is TGTGCCAGCAGCGTAGGAGGGTGGTCCGAATACGAGCCGTACTTC.

Comments on this clonotype: One end of the junction does not line up with germline, which may come from a read error. The gene calls are TRBV3-1 and TRBJ2-7; D unclear. This CDR3 region has 15 residues. Germline V lookup: CDR1 LGHDT, CDR2 YNNKEL (reference sequence). CDR3 in DNA: TGCGCCAGCAGCCAAGAGCCTAGGAACTCCTACGAGCAGTACTTC. This gives the protein CASSQEPRNSYEQYF.